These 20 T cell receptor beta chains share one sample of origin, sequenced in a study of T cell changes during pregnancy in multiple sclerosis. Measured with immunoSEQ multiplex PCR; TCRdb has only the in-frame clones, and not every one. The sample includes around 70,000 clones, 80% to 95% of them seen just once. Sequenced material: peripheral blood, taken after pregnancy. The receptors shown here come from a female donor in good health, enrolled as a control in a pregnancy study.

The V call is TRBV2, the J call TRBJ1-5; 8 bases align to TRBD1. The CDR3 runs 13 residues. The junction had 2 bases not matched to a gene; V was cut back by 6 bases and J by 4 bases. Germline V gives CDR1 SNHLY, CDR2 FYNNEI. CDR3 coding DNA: TGTGCCAGCAGGGACAGGGTGAATCAGCCCCAGCATTTT. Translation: CASRDRVNQPQHF. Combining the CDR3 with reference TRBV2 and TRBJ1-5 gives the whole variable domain EPEVTQTPSHQVTQMGQEVILRCVPISNHLYFYWYRQILGQKVEFLVSFYNNEISEKSEIFDDQFSVERPDGSNFTLKIRSTKLEDSAMYFCASRDRVNQPQHFGDGTRLSIL.

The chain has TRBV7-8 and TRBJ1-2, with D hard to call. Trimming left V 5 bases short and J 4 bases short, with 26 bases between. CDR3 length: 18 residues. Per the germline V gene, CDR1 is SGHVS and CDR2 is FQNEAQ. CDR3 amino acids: CASSLGGPALSRSYGYTF. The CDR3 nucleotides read TGTGCCAGCAGCCTGGGTGGGCCAGCCCTTTCCCGATCCTATGGCTACACCTTC. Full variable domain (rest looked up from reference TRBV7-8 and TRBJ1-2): GAGVSQSPRYKVAKRGQDVALRCDPISGHVSLFWYQQALGQGPEFLTYFQNEAQLDKSGLPSDRFFAERPEGSVSTLKIQRTQQEDSAVYLCASSLGGPALSRSYGYTFGSGTRLTVV.

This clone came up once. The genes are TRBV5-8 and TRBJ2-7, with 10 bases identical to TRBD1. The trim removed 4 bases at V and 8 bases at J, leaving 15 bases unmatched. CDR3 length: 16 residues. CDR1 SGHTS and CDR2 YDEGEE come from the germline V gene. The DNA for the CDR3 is TGTGCCAGCAGCCTCGGGACAGGGGCGCCAACGGTCCAGCAGTACTTC. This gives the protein CASSLGTGAPTVQQYF.

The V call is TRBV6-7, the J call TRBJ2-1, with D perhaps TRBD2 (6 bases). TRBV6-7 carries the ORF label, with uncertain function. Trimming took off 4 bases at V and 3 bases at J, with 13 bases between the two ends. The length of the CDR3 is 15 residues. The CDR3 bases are TGTGCCAGCAGTTGGCCGGACTACTTCTACAATGAGCAGTTCTTC. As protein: CASSWPDYFYNEQFF.

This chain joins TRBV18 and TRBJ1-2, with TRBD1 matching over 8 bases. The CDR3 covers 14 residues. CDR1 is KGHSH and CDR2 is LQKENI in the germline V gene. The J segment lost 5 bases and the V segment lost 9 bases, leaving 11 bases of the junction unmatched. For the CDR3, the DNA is TGTGCCAGTCGCCAGGGGGCCAAAGGATATGGCTACACCTTC. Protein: CASRQGAKGYGYTF.

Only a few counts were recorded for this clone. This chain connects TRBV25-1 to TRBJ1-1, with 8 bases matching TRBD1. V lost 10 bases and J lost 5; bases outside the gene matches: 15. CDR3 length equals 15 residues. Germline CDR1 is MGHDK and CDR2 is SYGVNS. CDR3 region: CATLYYSGGWTEAFF. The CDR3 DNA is TGTGCCACCCTCTACTATTCAGGGGGCTGGACTGAAGCTTTCTTT. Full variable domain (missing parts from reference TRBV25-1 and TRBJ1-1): EADIYQTPRYLVIGTGKKITLECSQTMGHDKMYWYQQDPGMELHLIHYSYGVNSTEKGDLSSESTVSRIRTEHFPLTLESARPSHTSQYLCATLYYSGGWTEAFFGQGTRLTVV.

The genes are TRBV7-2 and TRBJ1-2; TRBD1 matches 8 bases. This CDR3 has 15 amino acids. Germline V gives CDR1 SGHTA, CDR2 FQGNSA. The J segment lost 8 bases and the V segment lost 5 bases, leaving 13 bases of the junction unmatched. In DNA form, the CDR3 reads TGTGCCAGCAGCCGCCGACAGGGGTCTTTGGGAGGCTACACCTTC. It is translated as CASSRRQGSLGGYTF.

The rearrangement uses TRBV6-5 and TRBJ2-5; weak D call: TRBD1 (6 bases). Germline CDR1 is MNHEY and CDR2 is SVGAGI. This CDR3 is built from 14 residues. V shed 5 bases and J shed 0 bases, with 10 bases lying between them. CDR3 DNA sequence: TGTGCCAGCAGTCCCCAGGGGTACCAAGAGACCCAGTACTTC. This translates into CASSPQGYQETQYF.

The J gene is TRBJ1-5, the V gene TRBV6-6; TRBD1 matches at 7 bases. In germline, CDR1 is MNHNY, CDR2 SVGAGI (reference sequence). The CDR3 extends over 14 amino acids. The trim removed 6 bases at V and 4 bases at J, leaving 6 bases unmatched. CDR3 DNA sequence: TGTGCCAGCAGAGGGGACAGCCGAAATCAGCCCCAGCATTTT. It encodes CASRGDSRNQPQHF.

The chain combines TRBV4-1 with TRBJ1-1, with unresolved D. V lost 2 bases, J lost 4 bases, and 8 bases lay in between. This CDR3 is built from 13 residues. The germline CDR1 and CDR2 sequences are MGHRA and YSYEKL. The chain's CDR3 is CASSQTTSTEAFF. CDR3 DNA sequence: TGCGCCAGCAGCCAAACGACATCCACTGAAGCTTTCTTT.

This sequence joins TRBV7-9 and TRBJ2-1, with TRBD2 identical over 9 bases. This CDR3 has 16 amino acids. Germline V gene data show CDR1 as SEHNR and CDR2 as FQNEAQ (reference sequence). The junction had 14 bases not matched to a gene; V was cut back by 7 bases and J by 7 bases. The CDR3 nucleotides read TGTGCCAGCATCCAAAGCGGGGGGAAATTCAAGAATGAGCAGTTCTTC. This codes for CASIQSGGKFKNEQFF.

The CDR3 spells CASRGGSGNTIYF. CDR3 in DNA: TGTGCCAGCAGGGGAGGGTCTGGAAACACCATATATTTT. The chain joins TRBV2 to TRBJ1-3; D uncertain. The V gene lost 6 bases and the J gene lost 1 base, with 7 bases spanning the gap. The CDR3 has 13 residues. From germline, CDR1 is SNHLY and CDR2 FYNNEI.

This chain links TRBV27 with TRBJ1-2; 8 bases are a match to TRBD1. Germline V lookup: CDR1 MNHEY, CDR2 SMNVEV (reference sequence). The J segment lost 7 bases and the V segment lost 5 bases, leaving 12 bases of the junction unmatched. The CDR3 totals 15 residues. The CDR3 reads CASSGLPQGAVGYTF. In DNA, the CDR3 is TGTGCCAGCAGTGGCCTCCCGCAGGGGGCGGTTGGCTACACCTTC.

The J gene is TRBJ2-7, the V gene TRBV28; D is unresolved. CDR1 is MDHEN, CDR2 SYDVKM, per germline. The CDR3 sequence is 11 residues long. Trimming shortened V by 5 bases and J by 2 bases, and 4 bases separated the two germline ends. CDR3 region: CASSITYEQYF. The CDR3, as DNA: TGTGCCAGCAGTATCACCTACGAGCAGTACTTC.

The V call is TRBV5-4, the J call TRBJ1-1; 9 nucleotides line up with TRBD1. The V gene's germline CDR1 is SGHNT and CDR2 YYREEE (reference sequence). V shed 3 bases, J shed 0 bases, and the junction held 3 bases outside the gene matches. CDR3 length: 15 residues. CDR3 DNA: TGTGCCAGCAGCTGGGACAGGGACATGAACACTGAAGCTTTCTTT. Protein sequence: CASSWDRDMNTEAFF.

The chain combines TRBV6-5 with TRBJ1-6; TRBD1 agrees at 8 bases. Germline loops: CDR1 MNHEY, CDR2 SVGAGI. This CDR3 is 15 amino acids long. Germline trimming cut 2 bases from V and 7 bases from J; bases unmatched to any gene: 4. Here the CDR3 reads CASSYRTGWNSPLHF. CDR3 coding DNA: TGTGCCAGCAGTTACCGGACAGGGTGGAATTCACCCCTCCACTTT.

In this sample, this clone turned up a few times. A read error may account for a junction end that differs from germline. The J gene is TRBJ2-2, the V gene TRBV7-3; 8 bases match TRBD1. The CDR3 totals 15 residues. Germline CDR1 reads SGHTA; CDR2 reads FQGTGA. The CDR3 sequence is CASSPETGADRGAVF. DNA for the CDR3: TGTGCCAGCAGCCCGGAGACAGGGGCGGACCGGGGAGCTGTTTTT.

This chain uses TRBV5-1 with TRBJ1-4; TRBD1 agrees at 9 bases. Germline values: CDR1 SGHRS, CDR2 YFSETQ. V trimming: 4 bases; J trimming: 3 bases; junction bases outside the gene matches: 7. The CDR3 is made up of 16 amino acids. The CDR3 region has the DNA TGCGCCAGCAGCCCCGGACAGGGGCGGTCTAATGAAAAACTGTTTTTT. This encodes CASSPGQGRSNEKLFF. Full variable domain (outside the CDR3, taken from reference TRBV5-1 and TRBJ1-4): KAGVTQTPRYLIKTRGQQVTLSCSPISGHRSVSWYQQTPGQGLQFLFEYFSETQRNKGNFPGRFSGRQFSNSRSEMNVSTLELGDSALYLCASSPGQGRSNEKLFFGSGTQLSVL.

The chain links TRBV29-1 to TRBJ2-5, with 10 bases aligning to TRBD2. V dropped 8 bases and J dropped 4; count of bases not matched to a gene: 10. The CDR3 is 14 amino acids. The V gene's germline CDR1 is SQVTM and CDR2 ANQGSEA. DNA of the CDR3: TGCAGCATCGAAGGTAGCGGGAGGACAGAGACCCAGTACTTC. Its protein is CSIEGSGRTETQYF.

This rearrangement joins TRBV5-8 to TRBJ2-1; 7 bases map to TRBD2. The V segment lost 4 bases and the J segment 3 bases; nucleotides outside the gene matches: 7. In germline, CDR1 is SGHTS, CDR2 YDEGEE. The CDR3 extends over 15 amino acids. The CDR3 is CASSGRLAVYNEQFF. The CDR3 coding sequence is TGTGCCAGCAGCGGAAGACTAGCAGTCTACAATGAGCAGTTCTTC.